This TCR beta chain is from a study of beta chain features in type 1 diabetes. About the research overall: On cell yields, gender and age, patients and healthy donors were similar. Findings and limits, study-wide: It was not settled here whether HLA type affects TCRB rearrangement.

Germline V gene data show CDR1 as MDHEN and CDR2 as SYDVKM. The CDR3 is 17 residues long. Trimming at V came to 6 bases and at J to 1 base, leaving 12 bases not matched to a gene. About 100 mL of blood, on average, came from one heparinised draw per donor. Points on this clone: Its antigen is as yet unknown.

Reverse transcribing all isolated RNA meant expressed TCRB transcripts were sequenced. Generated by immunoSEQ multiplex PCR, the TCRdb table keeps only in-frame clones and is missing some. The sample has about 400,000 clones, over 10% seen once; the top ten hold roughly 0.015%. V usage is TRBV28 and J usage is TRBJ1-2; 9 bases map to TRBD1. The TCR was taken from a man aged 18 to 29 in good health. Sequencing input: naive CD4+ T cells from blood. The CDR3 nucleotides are TGTGCCAGCAGCCCAGGGACAGGGAGTAGTCATAACTATGGCTACACCTTC. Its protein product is CASSPGTGSSHNYGYTF.